These 10 T cell receptor beta chains originate from one sample sequenced in a study of lymphopenia after photon versus proton radiotherapy. TCRdb keeps only in-frame clones here, not all; method: immunoSEQ multiplex PCR. Here the sample spans around 59,000 clones, around 84% being singletons. Specimen: peripheral blood, collected from a patient treated with proton-based radiotherapy. These receptors were taken from a man aged 60 to 69 with pancreatic cancer.

This clone appeared a few times. The chain has TRBV7-9 and TRBJ2-2; D call uncertain. Germline values: CDR1 SEHNR, CDR2 FQNEAQ (reference sequence). V was cut by 0 bases and J by 3 bases, with 14 bases left in between. The length of the CDR3 is 17 residues. The CDR3 coding sequence is TGTGCCAGCAGCTTAGCGAGAAGGGCCGAGTACACCGGGGAGCTGTTTTTT. Protein: CASSLARRAEYTGELFF.

The chain combines TRBV6-1 with TRBJ2-2; no firm D call. The CDR3 loop spans 11 amino acids. V was cut by 4 bases and J by 6 bases, with 3 bases left in between. CDR1 is MNHNS and CDR2 is SASEGT in the germline V gene. Here the CDR3 reads CASSVSGELFF. Here the CDR3 DNA reads TGTGCCAGCAGTGTATCCGGGGAGCTGTTTTTT.

The V and J genes are TRBV15 and TRBJ2-7, with no clear D. The CDR3 is 14 amino acids. Trimming removed 0 bases from V and 2 bases from J, with 8 bases in between. Germline CDR1 reads LNHNV; CDR2 reads YYDKDF (reference sequence). In DNA form, the CDR3 reads TGTGCCACCAGCAGAGATCGAACGGCCTACGAGCAGTACTTC. It codes for CATSRDRTAYEQYF.

The chain carries TRBV28 and TRBJ1-2, with 11 nucleotides matching TRBD1. The CDR3 length is 18 residues. The J segment lost 4 bases and the V segment lost 7 bases, leaving 17 bases of the junction unmatched. Looked up from germline, CDR1 is MDHEN and CDR2 is SYDVKM. The CDR3 here is CASILSGGTGGSGYGYTF. CDR3 nucleotides: TGTGCCAGCATCCTATCGGGTGGGACAGGGGGAAGCGGCTATGGCTACACCTTC.

The chain recombines TRBV28 with TRBJ1-1; TRBD1 agrees at 7 bases. The V gene end was trimmed by 5 bases and the J gene end by 0 bases; junction bases not matched to a gene: 6. This CDR3 has 15 residues. CDR1 and CDR2 from the germline V gene are MDHEN and SYDVKM. CDR3 bases: TGTGCCAGCAGTCCTAACGGACAGGTGAACACTGAAGCTTTCTTT. It translates to CASSPNGQVNTEAFF.

The chain joins TRBV27 to TRBJ2-2; D unclear. The CDR3 is made up of 14 amino acids. Looked up from germline, CDR1 is MNHEY and CDR2 is SMNVEV (reference sequence). Deletions cut 6 bases from V and 4 bases from J, with 12 bases between. The CDR3 bases are TGTGCCAGCAGCTCCGGGTACACCACCGGGGAGCTGTTTTTT. Translating gives CASSSGYTTGELFF.

The rearrangement links TRBV18 to TRBJ2-7; tentative D call: TRBD1 (5 bases). With 3 bases removed from V and 3 bases from J, the gap between germline ends came to 9 bases. CDR1 is KGHSH, CDR2 LQKENI, per germline. This CDR3 is 13 amino acids long. The CDR3 region has the DNA TGTGCCAGCTCACCGGGGCCCTACTACGAGCAGTACTTC. As protein: CASSPGPYYEQYF.

This clone was seen only once. The V gene is TRBV2, the J gene TRBJ2-5; 8 bases map to TRBD1. Germline values: CDR1 SNHLY, CDR2 FYNNEI. V was clipped by 2 bases and J by 3 bases; unmatched bases: 2. The length of the CDR3 is 14 residues. This CDR3 reads CASSERQGKETQYF. The DNA of the CDR3 is TGTGCCAGCAGTGAAAGACAGGGGAAAGAGACCCAGTACTTC.

V and J are TRBV11-2 and TRBJ1-1; D ambiguous. V lost 3 bases to trimming and J lost 1 base, with 12 bases between them. Germline loops: CDR1 SGHAT, CDR2 FQNNGV. The CDR3 covers 15 residues. CDR3 sequence (DNA): TGTGCCAGCAGCTTTGTCAGGAGCGGGAACACTGAAGCTTTCTTT. Amino acid sequence: CASSFVRSGNTEAFF.

The CDR3 DNA reads as TGCGCCAGCAGCCCCGACCGCGTCCGCACAGATACGCAGTATTTT. Its translation: CASSPDRVRTDTQYF. The chain uses TRBV5-1 and TRBJ2-3; unclear D gene. The CDR3 consists of 15 residues. Germline assignment: CDR1 SGHRS and CDR2 YFSETQ. The germline V and J ends were trimmed by 4 bases and 1 base, with 13 bases remaining between them.